This T cell receptor beta chain is from a study of beta chain features in type 1 diabetes. Findings and caveats of the study: When Type 1 diabetes patients were examined, their TCRB CDR3s proved moderately but significantly shorter in all four CD4+ subsets. Type 1 diabetes patients had VDJ junctions that carried fewer insertions and more deletions.

This clone showed up just a few times. Its matching antigen is unknown. This sample also contains other DNA sequences that code for the same CDR3. Purity of each sorted population was above 95%. V lost 0 bases and J 3 bases, leaving 3 bases between the germline ends. The CDR3 spans 12 residues. CDR1 is GTSNPN, CDR2 SVGIG, per germline (reference sequence). Every isolated RNA sample was fully reverse transcribed, so sequencing captured expressed TCRB transcripts. TCRdb keeps only in-frame clones here, not all; method: immunoSEQ multiplex PCR. The sample lists 600,000 or so clones, 11% to 15% occurring once.

V is TRBV30 and J is TRBJ1-5; D unclear. This sequence originates from a man in his late teens or twenties with type 1 diabetes. The sequenced sample was naive CD4+ T cells from blood. CDR3 residues: CAWSVLNQPQHF. In nucleotides, the CDR3 is TGTGCCTGGAGTGTACTCAATCAGCCCCAGCATTTT.